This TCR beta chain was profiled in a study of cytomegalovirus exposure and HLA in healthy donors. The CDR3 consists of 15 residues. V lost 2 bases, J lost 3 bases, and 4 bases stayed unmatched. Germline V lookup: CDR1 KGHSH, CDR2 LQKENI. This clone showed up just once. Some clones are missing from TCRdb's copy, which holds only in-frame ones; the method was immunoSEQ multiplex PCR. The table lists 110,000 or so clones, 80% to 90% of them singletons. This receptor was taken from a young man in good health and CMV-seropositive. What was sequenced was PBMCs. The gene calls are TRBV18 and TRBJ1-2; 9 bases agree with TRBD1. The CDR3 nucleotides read TGTGCCAGCTCACCAGGGACAGGGCGCGACTATGGCTACACCTTC. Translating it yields CASSPGTGRDYGYTF.